The sequence of this T cell receptor beta chain was determined in a study of cytomegalovirus exposure and HLA in healthy donors. About the research overall: Roughly 180 million T cells yielded about 120 million unique TCR beta sequences, as an earlier analysis found. Study-level findings and limits: Common viral pathogens were later found to be apparently linked to several of the most significant clusters.

PCR primers comprised 60 Vbeta and 13 Jbeta primers. The assay was immunoSEQ multiplex PCR, and TCRdb's table has in-frame clones only and misses some. The table records about 120,000 clones, approximately 80% of them present only once. This clone was detected only a few times. The antigen is not known. Distinct nucleotide sequences in the sample also encode this CDR3. The CDR3 is 15 residues long. Trimming removed 3 bases at V and 0 bases at J, with 10 bases between. Germline V lookup: CDR1 LNHDA, CDR2 SQIVND (reference sequence). This chain connects TRBV19 to TRBJ2-3; D gene unclear. Sequenced material: PBMCs. The sequence was obtained from a human donor in good health. In nucleotides, the CDR3 is TGTGCCAGTAGTATTGGAGCAGCTAGCACAGATACGCAGTATTTT. It specifies CASSIGAASTDTQYF.